The TCR beta chain described here comes from a study of T cell responses to AZD1222 COVID-19 vaccine. Data came from immunoSEQ multiplex PCR; TCRdb stores just in-frame clones and leaves some out. Of roughly 150,000 clones listed, roughly 87% are singletons. Pooled samples include second doses given at about 4 or 12 weeks. In the case of this clone: Its antigen is not known.

V lost 4 bases, J lost 2 bases, and 6 bases stayed unmatched. CDR3 length: 15 amino acids. The germline CDR1 and CDR2 sequences are LGHDT and YNNKEL (reference sequence). Whole-study results and caveats: Across spike, vaccine-associated CD4 TCRs were found, dominant at 160-218 and 743-854. Most donors were white British and more were female, and clonal diversity was possibly underestimated. Seropositive status at baseline applied to only five or six AZD1222 recipients.

Here the sequenced sample was peripheral blood, taken 28 days after the second AZD1222 dose. The rearrangement links TRBV3-1 (or the pseudogene TRBV3-2) to TRBJ1-1, with TRBD1 matching over 8 bases. This TCR was sampled from an adult who received the AZD1222 COVID-19 vaccine. The CDR3 DNA reads as TGTGCCAGCAGCCTCAGGACAGGGACAAACACTGAAGCTTTCTTT. It codes for CASSLRTGTNTEAFF.